The 9 T cell receptor beta chains given below trace back to one sample, sequenced in a study of HIV-infected patients and healthy controls. No cell fractionation was done, so the repertoire covers all unsorted peripheral blood T cells. Reverse transcription used approximately 500 ng RNA and constant-region primers for alpha and beta. Separate chain-specific third strand synthesis with multiplexing indices produced the alpha and beta libraries. TCRdb independently ran MiXCR on the 5' RACE reads; one entry per CDR3 protein. The repertoire holds 15,000 to 20,000 distinct CDR3 sequences, with about 8.9% as singletons. The sample taken for sequencing was blood. Every receptor here comes from an adult in good health.

This clonotype has a count of ten or more. The V and J genes are TRBV7-2 and TRBJ2-4; D remains ambiguous. Germline V gene sequence: CDR1 SGHTA, CDR2 FQGNSA. Trimming removed 4 bases at V and 1 base at J, with 5 bases between. There are 13 residues in the CDR3. CDR3 DNA: TGTGCCAGCAGCTGGTTCGCCAAAAACATTCAGTACTTC. Its translation is CASSWFAKNIQYF.

This clonotype was seen at least ten times. The genes are TRBV5-5 and TRBJ2-2, with 9 bases fitting TRBD1. Germline trimming cut 4 bases from V and 6 bases from J; bases unmatched to any gene: 10. This CDR3 comprises 16 residues. Germline lookup yields CDR1 SGHKS and CDR2 YYEKEE (reference sequence). CDR3 loop: CASSPGPGQGSGELFF. The CDR3 DNA is TGTGCCAGCAGCCCGGGACCGGGACAGGGTTCCGGGGAGCTGTTTTTT. Drawing the rest from reference TRBV5-5 and TRBJ2-2, the complete variable domain is DAGVTQSPTHLIKTRGQQVTLRCSPISGHKSVSWYQQVLGQGPQFIFQYYEKEERGRGNFPDRFSARQFPNYSSELNVNALLLGDSALYLCASSPGPGQGSGELFFGEGSRLTVL.

This clonotype was found many times. The chain is built from TRBV20-1 and TRBJ1-1; D is unclear. Per the germline V gene, CDR1 is DFQATT and CDR2 is SNEGSKA (reference sequence). Trimming left V 1 base short and J 1 base short, with 10 bases between. The CDR3 spans 14 residues. In nucleotides, the CDR3 is TGCAGTGCTAGAGTACCGGGCGGGAACACTGAAGCTTTCTTT. Translation gives CSARVPGGNTEAFF.

This clonotype was found many times. This chain joins TRBV18 and TRBJ1-1; no reliable D call. The CDR3 is 14 residues long. V lost 3 bases and J lost 2, with 10 bases in between. Germline assignment: CDR1 KGHSH and CDR2 LQKENI. CDR3 protein: CASSPLDGNTEAFF. Written as DNA, the CDR3 is TGTGCCAGCTCACCGTTGGACGGTAACACTGAAGCTTTCTTT.

In its sample, this clonotype was seen a few times. V and J are TRBV5-6 and TRBJ1-4; weak D call: TRBD1 (6 bases). The CDR3 consists of 13 residues. Trimming left V 5 bases short and J 7 bases short, with 12 bases between. CDR1 and CDR2 (germline): SGHDT, YYEEEE. DNA for the CDR3: TGTGCCAGCAGTTATCAGGGGTTTGAAAAACTGTTTTTT. Its translation is CASSYQGFEKLFF.

This clonotype is termed medium-sized (0.01 to 0.1%). V is TRBV19 and J is TRBJ2-3; D is unresolved. This CDR3 region has 13 residues. Per the germline V gene, CDR1 is LNHDA and CDR2 is SQIVND (reference sequence). V lost 7 bases and J 2 bases, leaving 10 bases between the germline ends. The CDR3 loop is CASKPFDTDTQYF. The CDR3 DNA sequence: TGTGCCAGTAAGCCATTCGACACAGATACGCAGTATTTT.

This clonotype was detected many times. The rearrangement uses TRBV3-1 and TRBJ2-2; D remains unclear. CDR1 is LGHDT, CDR2 YNNKEL, per germline (reference sequence). V shed 0 bases and J shed 2 bases, with 4 bases lying between them. The CDR3 loop spans 14 amino acids. CDR3 region: CASSQDINTGELFF. CDR3 coding DNA: TGTGCCAGCAGCCAAGATATCAACACCGGGGAGCTGTTTTTT.

At least ten counts were recorded for this clonotype. V gene TRBV7-3 combines with J gene TRBJ1-1, with 7 bases aligning to TRBD1. Trimming removed 1 base from V and 4 bases from J; junction bases left unmatched: 6. The CDR3 has 15 amino acids. Germline V gives CDR1 SGHTA, CDR2 FQGTGA. CDR3 nucleotide sequence: TGTGCCAGCAGCTTAAACTCAGGGGGTACCACTGAAGCTTTCTTT. This sequence encodes CASSLNSGGTTEAFF.

This clonotype is judged medium-sized. V gene TRBV18 combines with J gene TRBJ2-5, with 7 bases matching TRBD2. From germline, CDR1 is KGHSH and CDR2 LQKENI. The CDR3 contains 15 residues. V gave up 6 bases and J gave up 1 base; unmatched junction bases: 8. The chain's CDR3 is CASSLSGTLQETQYF. The CDR3 DNA reads TGTGCCAGCTCTTTGAGCGGGACCCTCCAAGAGACCCAGTACTTC.